The rows below give T cell receptor beta chains drawn from one sample of a study of CD8+CD57+ T cells in acquired aplastic anemia. TCRdb reanalysed the reads using MiXCR and keeps one entry per CDR3 protein. The sample comprises around 290,000 distinct CDR3 sequences, approximately 57% of which are singletons, and around 1.2% rests with the top ten. The sample consisted of sorted CD4+, CD8+, or CD8+CD57+ T cells (not recorded which) from PBMCs. The receptors shown here come from a human donor with aplastic anemia. Each CDR3 is given with its conserved first and last residue. A D gene is named only where the DNA matches it firmly. A clone size is listed for some rows: how often the clone was seen (once, few, many), or a class if it is expanded.

TRBV24-1	many	TRBJ2-3	NA	16	TGTGCCACCAGTGACACTGGCAGGCTTAGCACAGATACGCAGTATTTT	CATSDTGRLSTDTQYF
TRBV19	NA	TRBJ2-7	TRBD2	15	TGTGCCAGTAGGATAGCGGGAGATACCGTAGTCCAGCAGTACTTC	CASRIAGDTVVQQYF
TRBV5-1	NA	TRBJ2-7	TRBD1	15	TGCGCCAGCAGCTCCGACGGACAGGGGGCAGGCGAGCAGTACTTC	CASSSDGQGAGEQYF
TRBV7-9	NA	TRBJ1-1	TRBD1	15	TGTGCCAGCAGCTTAGCGGCAGGGGGGGGACTAGACGCTTTCTTT	CASSLAAGGGLDAFF
TRBV6-1	many	TRBJ2-7	NA	15	TGTGCCAGCAGTGATGAGGGACGCCCCCCTTACGAGCAGTACTTC	CASSDEGRPPYEQYF
TRBV7-6	NA	TRBJ2-5	TRBD1	15	TGTGCCAGCAGCCCAGGGCAGGGGGTGAGGGAGACCCAGTACTTC	CASSPGQGVRETQYF
TRBV25-1	NA	TRBJ2-6	TRBD1	18	TGTGCCAGCAGTGGGTGGGACAGGGTTTCCTCTGGGGCCAACGTCCTGACTTTC	CASSGWDRVSSGANVLTF
TRBV24-1	few	TRBJ2-3	NA	12	TGTGCCACCAGTGTTCGAGGAGATACGCAGTATTTT	CATSVRGDTQYF
TRBV7-9	few	TRBJ2-3	TRBD2	16	TGTGCCAGCAGCTCGGGAGGGAGCGGGAGTTATGGTACGCAGTATTTT	CASSSGGSGSYGTQYF
TRBV29-1	NA	TRBJ2-3	NA	13	TGCAGCGTGGCGGGACGGCGCACAGATACGCAGTATTTT	CSVAGRRTDTQYF
TRBV10-3	once	TRBJ2-3	TRBD1	15	TGTGCCATCAGAGAGACAGGGGTTAGCGCAGATACGCAGTATTTT	CAIRETGVSADTQYF
TRBV29-1	NA	TRBJ1-1	TRBD1	13	TGCAGCGCCGAGACAGGGGGGTTGACTGAAGCTTTCTTT	CSAETGGLTEAFF
TRBV3-1	many	TRBJ2-1	TRBD2	17	TGTGCCAGCAGCCAAGGGACTAGCAGCATGACCTACAATGAGCAGTTCTTC	CASSQGTSSMTYNEQFF
TRBV29-1	NA	TRBJ1-2	NA	11	TGCAGCGTTGCTGAGAACTATGGCTACACCTTC	CSVAENYGYTF
TRBV10-2	NA	TRBJ2-3	TRBD2	10	TGCGCCACGGGGGGGGGTACGCAGTATTTT	CATGGGTQYF
TRBV5-1	many	TRBJ2-1	TRBD2	16	TGCGCCAGCAGCTTGGATGCCGGGAGGTTATACAATGAGCAGTTCTTC	CASSLDAGRLYNEQFF
TRBV6-1	many	TRBJ2-7	NA	15	TGTGCCAGCAGGGGAAGGCACGAAAGGGGCAGGGAGCAGTACTTC	CASRGRHERGREQYF
TRBV6-6	NA	TRBJ1-1	NA	14	TGTGCCAGCAGTGTTCAGGGAGGGAGTACTGAAGCTTTCTTT	CASSVQGGSTEAFF
TRBV20-1	NA	TRBJ2-5	TRBD2	13	TGCAGTGCTTTTAGGGAGGGACAAGAGACCCAGTACTTC	CSAFREGQETQYF
TRBV19	NA	TRBJ1-1	NA	15	TGTGCCAGTAGTATGATGGGACGTCAGAACACTGAAGCTTTCTTT	CASSMMGRQNTEAFF
TRBV7-3	NA	TRBJ1-1	NA	13	TGTGCCAGCAGCTTGGTCCAGGGTGGGGAAGCTTTCTTT	CASSLVQGGEAFF
TRBV7-2	once	TRBJ2-1	NA	13	TGTGCCAGCAGCTTAGGCTTATGGGGGGAGCAGTTCTTC	CASSLGLWGEQFF
TRBV19	few	TRBJ2-7	NA	13	TGTGCCAGTAGCAATTCACGAGGCTACGAGCAGTACTTC	CASSNSRGYEQYF
TRBV7-8	NA	TRBJ2-7	TRBD2	14	TGTGCCAGCAGTTCTAGAGGACTAGACTACGAGCAGTACTTC	CASSSRGLDYEQYF
TRBV2	NA	TRBJ2-2	NA	14	TGTGCCAGCACAGGGGGAGGGAACACCGGGGAGCTGTTTTTT	CASTGGGNTGELFF
TRBV7-6	NA	TRBJ2-3	NA	13	TGTGCCAGCAGCCCAACCTACACAGACACGCAGTATTTT	CASSPTYTDTQYF